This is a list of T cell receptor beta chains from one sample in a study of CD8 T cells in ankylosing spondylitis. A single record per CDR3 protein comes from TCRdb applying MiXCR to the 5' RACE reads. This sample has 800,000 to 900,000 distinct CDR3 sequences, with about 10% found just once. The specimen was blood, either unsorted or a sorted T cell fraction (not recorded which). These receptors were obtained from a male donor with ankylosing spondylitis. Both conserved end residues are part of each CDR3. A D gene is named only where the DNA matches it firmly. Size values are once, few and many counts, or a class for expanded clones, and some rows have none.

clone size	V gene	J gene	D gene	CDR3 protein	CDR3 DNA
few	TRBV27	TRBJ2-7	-	CASSFSIGYEQYF	TGTGCCAGCAGTTTCTCTATAGGCTACGAGCAGTACTTC
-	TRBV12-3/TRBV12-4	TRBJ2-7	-	CASSLAGGADAYEQYF	TGTGCCAGCAGTTTAGCGGGCGGGGCAGACGCCTACGAGCAGTACTTC
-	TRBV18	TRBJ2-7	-	CASSPYRDLTYEQYF	TGTGCCAGCTCACCCTACAGGGACCTGACCTACGAGCAGTACTTC
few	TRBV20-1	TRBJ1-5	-	CSARATGLWGQPQHF	TGCAGTGCTAGAGCGACGGGACTCTGGGGGCAGCCCCAGCATTTT
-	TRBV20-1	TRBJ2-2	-	CSAPIRHPGELFF	TGCAGTGCCCCGATAAGGCACCCCGGGGAGCTGTTTTTT
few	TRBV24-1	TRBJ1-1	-	CATSVGGTNTEAFF	TGTGCCACCAGTGTCGGAGGGACGAACACTGAAGCTTTCTTT
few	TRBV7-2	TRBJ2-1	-	CASSRQKSSYNEQFF	TGTGCCAGCAGCCGACAGAAAAGCTCCTACAATGAGCAGTTCTTC
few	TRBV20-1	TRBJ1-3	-	CSARLRASGNTIYF	TGCAGTGCTAGGTTAAGGGCCTCTGGAAACACCATATATTTT
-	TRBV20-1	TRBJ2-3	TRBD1	CSAGTDSWDTQYF	TGCAGTGCCGGGACAGATAGCTGGGATACGCAGTATTTT
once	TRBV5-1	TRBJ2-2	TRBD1	CASSLGTGTEYTGELFF	TGCGCCAGCAGCTTGGGTACCGGGACAGAATACACCGGGGAGCTGTTTTTT
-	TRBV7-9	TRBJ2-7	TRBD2	CASSRGGIDEQYF	TGTGCCAGCAGCCGGGGGGGTATCGACGAGCAGTACTTC
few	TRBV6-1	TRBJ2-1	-	CASSEVYLDEQFF	TGTGCCAGCAGTGAGGTTTATTTGGATGAGCAGTTCTTC
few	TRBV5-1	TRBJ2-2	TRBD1	CASSLALTGDHTGELFF	TGCGCCAGCAGCTTGGCTCTCACAGGGGACCACACCGGGGAGCTGTTTTTT
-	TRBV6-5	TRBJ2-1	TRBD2	CASSSTSGVVFF	TGTGCCAGCAGTTCGACTAGCGGGGTGGTGTTCTTC
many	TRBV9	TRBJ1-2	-	CASSVDWREDGYTF	TGTGCCAGCAGCGTAGACTGGAGGGAAGATGGCTACACCTTC
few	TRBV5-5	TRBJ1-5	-	CASSLDRPAGDQPQHF	TGTGCCAGCAGCTTGGACAGGCCGGCCGGAGATCAGCCCCAGCATTTT
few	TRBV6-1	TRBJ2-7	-	CASRRVRESYEQYF	TGTGCCAGCAGAAGGGTACGGGAGTCCTACGAGCAGTACTTC
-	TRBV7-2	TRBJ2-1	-	CASSLSRSSSQFF	TGTGCCAGCAGCTTATCAAGGTCTAGCTCGCAGTTCTTC
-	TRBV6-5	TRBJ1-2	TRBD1	CASSNRGFYGYTF	TGTGCCAGCAGTAACAGGGGGTTCTATGGCTACACCTTC
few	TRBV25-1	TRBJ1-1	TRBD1	CASSDQPRTGNTEAFF	TGTGCCAGCAGTGATCAACCCAGGACAGGGAACACTGAAGCTTTCTTT
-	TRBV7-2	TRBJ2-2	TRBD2	CASSAHRTSVAGELFF	TGTGCCAGCAGCGCACACCGAACTAGCGTCGCCGGGGAGCTGTTTTTT
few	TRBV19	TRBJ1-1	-	CASSIRDTEAFF	TGTGCCAGTAGTATACGGGACACTGAAGCTTTCTTT